This T cell receptor beta chain was identified during a study of blood T cell repertoires in COVID-19. Study in general: PBMCs, B-cell-depleted T cells, or T cells provided the cDNA or gDNA that made up the material.

This clone was counted once. CDR3 length: 15 amino acids. Germline CDR1 WSHSY, CDR2 SAAADI. V shed 4 bases and J shed 1 base, with 14 bases lying between them. This table comes from immunoSEQ multiplex PCR, and its TCRdb copy is limited to in-frame clones, with some not included. This sample yields about 200,000 clones, of which about 86% are seen a single time; over 6.5% belongs to the top ten. The V call is TRBV10-2, the J call TRBJ2-7; no definite D call. Sequencing was carried out using PBMCs or T cells enriched from blood (not recorded which). This TCR was recovered from a man aged 35-49 years who had recovered from COVID-19. The CDR3 DNA is TGCGCCAGCAGTGTCTCTGGCGCAGCGTCCTACGAGCAGTACTTC. Its protein product is CASSVSGAASYEQYF.